The clone carrying this T cell receptor beta chain has just a few counts. Its antigen remains unknown. The data originate from a study of cytomegalovirus exposure and HLA in healthy donors. General study findings and limits: Presence/absence results assume similar sequencing depth per donor, which may not hold. A later analysis linked a missense variant in DCLRE1C to the trimming of TCR beta V and J genes. Reports described diagnosis of cytomegalovirus status by the classifier as highly specific and sensitive.

Primers included in the PCR were 60 Vbeta and 13 Jbeta primers. Source study methods: About 11 million of tens of millions of unique TCR beta chains were shared, per a later count. The assay was immunoSEQ multiplex PCR, and TCRdb's table has in-frame clones only and misses some. The V and J calls and clone size come from that table; D and trimming were worked out from the DNA. The data show some 150,000 clones, roughly 80% seen once. The ends lost 6 bases at V and 6 bases at J; junction bases unmatched: 6. Germline CDR1 is MNHEY and CDR2 is SVGAGI. The CDR3 covers 14 residues. The sequence was collected from a female donor in good health and CMV-seronegative. The V gene is TRBV6-5, the J gene TRBJ1-4; the match to TRBD1 covers 8 bases. The sample comprised PBMCs. The CDR3 sequence: CASRYRGGDEKLFF. DNA of the CDR3: TGTGCCAGCAGGTACAGGGGGGGAGATGAAAAACTGTTTTTT.